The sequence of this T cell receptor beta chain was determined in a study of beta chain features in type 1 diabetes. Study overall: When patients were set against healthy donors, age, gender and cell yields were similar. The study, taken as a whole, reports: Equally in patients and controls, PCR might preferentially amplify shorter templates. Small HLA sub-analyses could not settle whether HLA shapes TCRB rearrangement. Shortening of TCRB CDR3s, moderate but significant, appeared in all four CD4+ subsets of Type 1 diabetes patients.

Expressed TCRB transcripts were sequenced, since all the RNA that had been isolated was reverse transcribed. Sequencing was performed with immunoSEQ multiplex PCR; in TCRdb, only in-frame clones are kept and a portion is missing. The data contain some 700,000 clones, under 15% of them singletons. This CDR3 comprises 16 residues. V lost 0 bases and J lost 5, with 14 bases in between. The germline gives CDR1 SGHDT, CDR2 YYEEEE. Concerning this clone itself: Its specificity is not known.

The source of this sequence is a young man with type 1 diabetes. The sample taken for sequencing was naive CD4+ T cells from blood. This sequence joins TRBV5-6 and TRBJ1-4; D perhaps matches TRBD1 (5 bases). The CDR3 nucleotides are TGTGCCAGCAGCTTGGCCTACGGGGGAGGGAATGAAAAACTGTTTTTT. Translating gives CASSLAYGGGNEKLFF.